The 25 T cell receptor beta chains below all came from one sample that was sequenced in a study of T-cell reconstitution after alpha-beta-depleted transplantation in children. The TCRbeta library incorporated unique molecular identifiers. TCRdb reprocessed the PCR reads via MiXCR and lists one record per CDR3 protein. The table lists under 850,000 distinct CDR3 sequences, less than 15% of them singletons. Here the sequenced sample was PBMCs, taken before TCRalphabeta/CD19-depleted stem cell transplant. Every receptor here comes from a girl aged 2-10 years with congenital amegakaryocytic thrombocytopenia, due to receive a stem cell transplant.

At least ten counts were recorded for this clonotype. This chain uses TRBV20-1 with TRBJ1-5, with D hard to call. This CDR3 region has 14 residues. CDR1 and CDR2 from the germline V gene are DFQATT and SNEGSKA (reference sequence). Deletions cut 0 bases from V and 10 bases from J, with 16 bases between. The CDR3 bases are TGCAGTGCTAGAGATCAGACTGGGGTCAAACCCCAGCATTTT. This codes for CSARDQTGVKPQHF.

This chain connects TRBV20-1 to TRBJ2-5, with 7 bases aligning to TRBD2. This CDR3 contains 13 residues. Germline CDR1 and CDR2: DFQATT and SNEGSKA (reference sequence). CDR3 protein: CTGVTSDQETQYF. The CDR3 DNA is TGCACCGGAGTTACTAGCGATCAAGAGACCCAGTACTTC.

This clonotype was observed a handful of times. The chain links TRBV7-9 to TRBJ2-7; perhaps TRBD1 as D (6 bases). Germline lookup yields CDR1 SEHNR and CDR2 FQNEAQ (reference sequence). With 4 bases removed from V and 6 bases from J, the gap between germline ends came to 13 bases. The CDR3 has 13 amino acids. For the CDR3, the DNA is TGTGCCAGCAGCTCAGGACAGAGCCCCGAGCAGTACTTC. Translating gives CASSSGQSPEQYF.

V gene TRBV20-1 combines with J gene TRBJ2-3; D unclear. Per the germline V gene, CDR1 is DFQATT and CDR2 is SNEGSKA (reference sequence). Trimming pared 4 bases from V and 2 bases from J, leaving 10 bases between. The CDR3 is made up of 13 amino acids. In DNA form, the CDR3 reads TGCAGTGCTAACTCATACAACACAGATACGCAGTATTTT. Amino acid sequence: CSANSYNTDTQYF.

The table lists this clonotype with many counts. The chain joins TRBV7-9 to TRBJ2-1; no firm D call. Trimming left V 11 bases short and J 0 bases short, with 14 bases between. From germline, CDR1 is SEHNR and CDR2 FQNEAQ (reference sequence). This CDR3 spans 14 amino acids. The CDR3 spells CASAAASSYNEQFF. In DNA form, the CDR3 reads TGTGCCTCAGCCGCAGCGAGCTCCTACAATGAGCAGTTCTTC.

This clonotype appeared many times. This chain connects TRBV20-1 to TRBJ1-6; 8 bases align to TRBD1. With 2 bases clipped from V and 13 bases from J, the junction kept 4 bases outside the gene matches. Germline lookup yields CDR1 DFQATT and CDR2 SNEGSKA (reference sequence). This CDR3 region has 12 residues. CDR3 sequence: CSARRGQEPLHF. The CDR3 region has the DNA TGCAGTGCTAGAAGGGGACAGGAGCCCCTCCACTTT.

Turning to this clonotype: Given a much more abundant clone one base away, this may be a read error. The CDR3 carries no conserved terminal phenylalanine or tryptophan, so it likely arises from a read error. The chain has TRBV20-1 and TRBJ2-4; 8 nucleotides match TRBD2. Germline trimming cut 3 bases from V and 8 bases from J; bases unmatched to any gene: 12. The germline V gene encodes CDR1 DFQATT and CDR2 SNEGSKA (reference sequence). This CDR3 is 15 amino acids long. CDR3 coding DNA: TGCAGTGCTAGCCCCTGGGTCCGGGAGGGTGACATTCAGTACCTC. This encodes CSASPWVREGDIQYL.

The rearrangement uses TRBV4-1 and TRBJ2-1; 8 bases are shared with TRBD2. This CDR3 region has 15 residues. Per the germline V gene, CDR1 is MGHRA and CDR2 is YSYEKL. V trimming: 4 bases; J trimming: 5 bases; junction bases outside the gene matches: 7. CDR3 amino acids: CASSRTGLDDNEQFF. Written as DNA, the CDR3 is TGCGCCAGCAGCCGAACGGGACTAGATGACAATGAGCAGTTCTTC.

This clonotype was detected only a few times. V gene TRBV7-9 combines with J gene TRBJ1-4, with D unresolved. Germline CDR1 and CDR2: SEHNR and FQNEAQ (reference sequence). Trimming removed 1 base at V and 6 bases at J, with 6 bases between. This CDR3 region has 13 residues. CDR3 DNA sequence: TGTGCCAGCAGCTTAGGCGTTCATGAAAAACTGTTTTTT. Protein: CASSLGVHEKLFF.

This clonotype was seen more than once but under ten times. The rearrangement links TRBV27 to TRBJ2-5; D call uncertain. The V gene's germline CDR1 is MNHEY and CDR2 SMNVEV (reference sequence). The CDR3 spans 15 residues. The V and J ends lost 2 bases and 4 bases respectively, with 14 bases between them. Written as DNA, the CDR3 is TGTGCCAGCAGTTTAGCTCTGGGCCTGGGAGAGACCCAGTACTTC. This translates into CASSLALGLGETQYF.

This clonotype has ten or more counts. This chain joins TRBV28 and TRBJ2-1, with a tentative D call TRBD2 (6 bases). The germline V and J ends were trimmed by 7 bases and 8 bases, with 12 bases remaining between them. Germline values: CDR1 MDHEN, CDR2 SYDVKM. The CDR3 covers 12 residues. The CDR3 DNA follows: TGTGCCAGCACTAGACTAGGGTATGAGCAGTTCTTC. The encoded protein is CASTRLGYEQFF.

This clonotype was counted many times. CDR3 region: CSAREYRLNQPQHF. The CDR3 DNA sequence: TGCAGTGCTAGAGAGTACAGGCTCAATCAGCCCCAGCATTTT. The J gene is TRBJ1-5, the V gene TRBV20-1, with D maybe TRBD1 (5 bases). The CDR3 totals 14 residues. Germline lookup yields CDR1 DFQATT and CDR2 SNEGSKA (reference sequence). Trimming shortened V by 0 bases and J by 3 bases, and 9 bases separated the two germline ends.

This clonotype was observed a handful of times. The CDR3 spells CASSTGTENEKLFF. The CDR3 nucleotides read TGTGCCAGCAGCACCGGGACAGAGAATGAAAAACTGTTTTTT. The chain combines TRBV7-2 with TRBJ1-4, with TRBD1 identical over 7 bases. In germline, CDR1 is SGHTA, CDR2 FQGNSA. The ends lost 5 bases at V and 5 bases at J; junction bases unmatched: 5. CDR3 length: 14 residues.

This clonotype was counted only a few times. This rearrangement joins TRBV20-1 to TRBJ2-2; TRBD2 aligns across 11 bases. V shed 6 bases, J shed 6 bases, and the junction held 6 bases outside the gene matches. CDR1 is DFQATT and CDR2 is SNEGSKA in the germline V gene (reference sequence). This CDR3 has 14 amino acids. CDR3 sequence reads: CSAGDSGRAGELFF. In nucleotides, the CDR3 is TGCAGTGCGGGGGATAGCGGGAGGGCCGGGGAGCTGTTTTTT.

This clonotype has ten or more counts. This chain uses TRBV12-3 or TRBV12-4 with TRBJ2-3, with a tentative D call TRBD1 (5 bases). V was trimmed by 5 bases and J by 9 bases, leaving 9 bases between them. This CDR3 spans 11 amino acids. Here the CDR3 reads CASSGALTQYF. CDR3 nucleotides: TGTGCCAGCAGTGGGGCGTTAACGCAGTATTTT.

A remark on this clonotype: A much larger clone sits a single nucleotide away, making a read error possible. CDR3 DNA sequence: TGCGCCAGCAGCACAGCGGGAGGGCCCAATGAGCATTTCTTC. It translates to CASSTAGGPNEHFF. V and J are TRBV5-1 and TRBJ2-1; TRBD2 matches at 10 bases. Germline CDR1 and CDR2: SGHRS and YFSETQ. This CDR3 has 14 amino acids.

The chain's CDR3 is CASRTPAYNSPLHF. CDR3 DNA sequence: TGTGCCAGCAGGACGCCTGCTTATAATTCACCCCTCCACTTT. This chain joins TRBV27 and TRBJ1-6; D unresolved. Germline V lookup: CDR1 MNHEY, CDR2 SMNVEV (reference sequence). Trimming took off 6 bases at V and 4 bases at J, with 10 bases between the two ends. The CDR3 sequence is 14 residues long.

This clonotype was seen repeatedly, ten times or more. The chain combines TRBV19 with TRBJ1-5; D not resolved. The germline gives CDR1 LNHDA, CDR2 SQIVND (reference sequence). Trimming took off 6 bases at V and 0 bases at J, with 9 bases between the two ends. This CDR3 contains 14 residues. CDR3 nucleotide sequence: TGTGCCAGTAGGCACAGCTATAGCAATCAGCCCCAGCATTTT. Amino acids: CASRHSYSNQPQHF.

This clonotype occurred many times. This CDR3 reads CASSLAAGLSQPQHF. The CDR3 coding sequence is TGTGCCAGCAGCTTAGCGGCAGGGCTTAGTCAGCCCCAGCATTTT. The rearrangement uses TRBV7-8 and TRBJ1-5; a possible D gene is TRBD1 (5 bases). The length of the CDR3 is 15 residues. The germline gives CDR1 SGHVS, CDR2 FQNEAQ. The germline V and J ends were trimmed by 0 bases and 6 bases, with 12 bases remaining between them.

V gene TRBV10-3 combines with J gene TRBJ2-3, with 9 positions matching TRBD1. Germline loops: CDR1 ENHRY, CDR2 SYGVKD. This CDR3 spans 14 amino acids. V lost 6 bases, J lost 3 bases, and 4 bases stayed unmatched. The CDR3 coding sequence is TGTGCCATCAGCCCCGGGACAGGGACAGATACGCAGTATTTT. This codes for CAISPGTGTDTQYF.

In its sample, this clonotype was seen many times. This chain connects TRBV12-3 or TRBV12-4 to TRBJ1-6, with D perhaps matching TRBD1 (6 bases). The CDR3 spans 14 residues. Trimming left V 7 bases short and J 9 bases short, with 16 bases between. The CDR3 region is CASTPGTHLSPLHF. For the CDR3, the DNA is TGTGCCAGCACTCCCGGGACACATCTTTCACCCCTCCACTTT.

In this sample, this clonotype turned up many times. The chain couples TRBV5-1 to TRBJ1-2; the D gene is possibly TRBD1 (6 bases). The ends were cut back, 0 bases at V and 2 bases at J, with 14 bases in the middle. The CDR3 has 16 amino acids. Per the germline V gene, CDR1 is SGHRS and CDR2 is YFSETQ. The CDR3 coding sequence is TGCGCCAGCAGCTTGGAGTCTAGGACAGACAACTATGGCTACACCTTC. Encoded protein: CASSLESRTDNYGYTF.

The chain couples TRBV5-5 to TRBJ2-7; 8 bases are shared with TRBD2. This CDR3 has 16 residues. J lost 7 bases, V lost 4 bases, and 16 bases had no gene match. Germline CDR1 is SGHKS and CDR2 is YYEKEE (reference sequence). The CDR3 sequence: CASSPASSGTVREQYF. DNA for the CDR3: TGTGCCAGCAGCCCGGCGAGTAGCGGGACCGTTCGAGAGCAGTACTTC.

The rearrangement links TRBV20-1 to TRBJ2-1; the match to TRBD2 covers 10 bases. The CDR3 covers 15 residues. Looked up from germline, CDR1 is DFQATT and CDR2 is SNEGSKA (reference sequence). The trim removed 7 bases at V and 7 bases at J, leaving 13 bases unmatched. The chain's CDR3 is CSVNLAGVISNEQFF. The CDR3 bases are TGCAGTGTCAATCTAGCGGGAGTTATCAGTAATGAGCAGTTCTTC.

The chain is built from TRBV5-1 and TRBJ2-7; D unclear. CDR1 is SGHRS and CDR2 is YFSETQ in the germline V gene. Deletions cut 0 bases from V and 5 bases from J, with 12 bases between. This CDR3 region has 14 residues. The CDR3 sequence is CASSLAVTADEQYF. The DNA for the CDR3 is TGCGCCAGCAGCTTGGCCGTAACAGCCGACGAGCAGTACTTC.